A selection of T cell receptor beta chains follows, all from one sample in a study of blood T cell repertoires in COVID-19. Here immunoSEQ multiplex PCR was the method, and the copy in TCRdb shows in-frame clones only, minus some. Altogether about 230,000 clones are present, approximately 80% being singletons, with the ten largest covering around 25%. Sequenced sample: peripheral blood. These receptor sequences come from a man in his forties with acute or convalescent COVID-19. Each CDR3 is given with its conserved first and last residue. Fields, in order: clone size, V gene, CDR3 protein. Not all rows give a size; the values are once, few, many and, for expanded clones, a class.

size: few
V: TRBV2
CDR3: CASSGSGRDDTQYF

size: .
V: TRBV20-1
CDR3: CSARRQDEQFF

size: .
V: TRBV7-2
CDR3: CASSLATTGVTGELFF

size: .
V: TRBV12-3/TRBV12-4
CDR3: CASSFGADTEAFF

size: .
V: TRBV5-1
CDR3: CASSLAGNVWAFF

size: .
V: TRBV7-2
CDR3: CASSLAGRKLFF

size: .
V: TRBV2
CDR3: CASMRTSGGGEQFF

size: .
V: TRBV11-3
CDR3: CASSLRQEADTQYF

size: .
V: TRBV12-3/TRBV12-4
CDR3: CASSLARGSPLHF

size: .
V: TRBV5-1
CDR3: CASSLQQGAPSYGYTF